What follows describes a single T cell receptor beta chain. Using immunoSEQ multiplex PCR, the repertoire was profiled, and TCRdb retains in-frame clones only, with some absent. The sample includes around 40,000 clones, 92% of them seen just once. This sample is drawn from a study of T cell changes during pregnancy in multiple sclerosis. Trimming removed 5 bases at V and 5 bases at J, with 10 bases between. There are 13 residues in the CDR3. The V gene's germline CDR1 is SGHVS and CDR2 FNYEAQ. This receptor was obtained from a female donor with multiple sclerosis, enrolled in a pregnancy study. The rearrangement links TRBV7-6 to TRBJ1-5; maybe TRBD1 (5 bases). Specimen: CD8+ T cells from peripheral blood mononuclear cells, collected in the third trimester of pregnancy. The CDR3 spells CASSLDIDQPQHF. Here the CDR3 DNA reads TGTGCCAGCAGCCTGGACATCGATCAGCCCCAGCATTTT.